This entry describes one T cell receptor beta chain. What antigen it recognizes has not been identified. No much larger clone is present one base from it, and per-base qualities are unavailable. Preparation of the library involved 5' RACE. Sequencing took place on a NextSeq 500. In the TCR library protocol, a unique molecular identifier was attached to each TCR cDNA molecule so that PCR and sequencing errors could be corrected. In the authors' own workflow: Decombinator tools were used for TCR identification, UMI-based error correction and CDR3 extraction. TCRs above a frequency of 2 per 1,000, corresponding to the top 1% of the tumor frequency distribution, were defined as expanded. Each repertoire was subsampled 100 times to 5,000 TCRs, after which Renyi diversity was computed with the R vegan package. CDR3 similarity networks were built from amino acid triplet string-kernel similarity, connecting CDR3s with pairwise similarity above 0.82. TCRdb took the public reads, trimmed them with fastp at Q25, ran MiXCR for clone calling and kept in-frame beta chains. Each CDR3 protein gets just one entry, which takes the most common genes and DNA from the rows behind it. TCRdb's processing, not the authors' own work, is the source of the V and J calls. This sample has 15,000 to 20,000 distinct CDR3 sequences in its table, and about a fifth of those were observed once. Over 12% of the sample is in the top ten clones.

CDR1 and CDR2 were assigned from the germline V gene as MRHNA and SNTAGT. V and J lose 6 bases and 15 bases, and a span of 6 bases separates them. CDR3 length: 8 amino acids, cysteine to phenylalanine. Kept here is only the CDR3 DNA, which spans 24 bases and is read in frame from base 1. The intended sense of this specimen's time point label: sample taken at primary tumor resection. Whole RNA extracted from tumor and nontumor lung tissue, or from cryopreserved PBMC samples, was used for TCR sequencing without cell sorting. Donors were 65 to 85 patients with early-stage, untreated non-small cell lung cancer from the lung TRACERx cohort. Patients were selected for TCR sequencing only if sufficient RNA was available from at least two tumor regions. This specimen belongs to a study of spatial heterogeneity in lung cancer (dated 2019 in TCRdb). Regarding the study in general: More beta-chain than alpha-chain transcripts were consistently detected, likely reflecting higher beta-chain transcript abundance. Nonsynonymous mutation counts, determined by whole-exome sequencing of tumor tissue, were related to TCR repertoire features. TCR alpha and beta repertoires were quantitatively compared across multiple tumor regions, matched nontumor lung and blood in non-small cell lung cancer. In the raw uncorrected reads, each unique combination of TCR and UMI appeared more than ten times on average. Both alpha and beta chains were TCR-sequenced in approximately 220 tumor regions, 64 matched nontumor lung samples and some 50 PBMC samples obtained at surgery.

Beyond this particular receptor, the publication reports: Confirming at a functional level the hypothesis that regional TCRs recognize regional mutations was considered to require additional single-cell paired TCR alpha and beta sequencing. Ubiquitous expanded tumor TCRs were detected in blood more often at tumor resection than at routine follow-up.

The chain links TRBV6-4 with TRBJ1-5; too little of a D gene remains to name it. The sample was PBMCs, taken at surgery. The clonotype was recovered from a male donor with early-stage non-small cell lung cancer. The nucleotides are TGTGCCAGCAGCCCCAGGCATTTT. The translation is CASSPRHF.